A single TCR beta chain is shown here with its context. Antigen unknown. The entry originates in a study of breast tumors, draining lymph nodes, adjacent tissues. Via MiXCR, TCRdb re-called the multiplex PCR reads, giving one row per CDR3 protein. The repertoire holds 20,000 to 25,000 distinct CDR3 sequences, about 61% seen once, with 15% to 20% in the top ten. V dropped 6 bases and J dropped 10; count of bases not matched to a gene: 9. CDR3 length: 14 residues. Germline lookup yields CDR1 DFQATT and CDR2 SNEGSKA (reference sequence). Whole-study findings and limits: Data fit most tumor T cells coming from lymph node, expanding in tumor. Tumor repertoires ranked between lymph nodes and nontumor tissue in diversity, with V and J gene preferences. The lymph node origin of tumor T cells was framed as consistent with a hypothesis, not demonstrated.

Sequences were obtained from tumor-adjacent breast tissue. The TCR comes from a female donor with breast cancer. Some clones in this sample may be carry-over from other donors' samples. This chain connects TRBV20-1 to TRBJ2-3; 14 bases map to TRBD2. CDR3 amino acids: CSARLAGGRDAQYF. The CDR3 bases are TGCAGTGCCAGACTAGCGGGGGGGCGTGATGCGCAGTATTTT.